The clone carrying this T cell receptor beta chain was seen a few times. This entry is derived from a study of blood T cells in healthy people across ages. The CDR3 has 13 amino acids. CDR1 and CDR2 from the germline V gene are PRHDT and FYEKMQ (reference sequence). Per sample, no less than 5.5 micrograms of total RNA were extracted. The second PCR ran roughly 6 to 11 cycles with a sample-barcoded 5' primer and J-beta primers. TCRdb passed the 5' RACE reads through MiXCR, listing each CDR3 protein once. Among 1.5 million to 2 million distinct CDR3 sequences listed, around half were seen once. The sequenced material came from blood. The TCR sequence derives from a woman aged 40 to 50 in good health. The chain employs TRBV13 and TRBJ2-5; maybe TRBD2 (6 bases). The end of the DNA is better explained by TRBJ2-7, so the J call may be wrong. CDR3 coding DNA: TGTGCCAGCAGCGGGGTCCGGGGAGGCGAGCAGTACTTC. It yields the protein CASSGVRGGEQYF.